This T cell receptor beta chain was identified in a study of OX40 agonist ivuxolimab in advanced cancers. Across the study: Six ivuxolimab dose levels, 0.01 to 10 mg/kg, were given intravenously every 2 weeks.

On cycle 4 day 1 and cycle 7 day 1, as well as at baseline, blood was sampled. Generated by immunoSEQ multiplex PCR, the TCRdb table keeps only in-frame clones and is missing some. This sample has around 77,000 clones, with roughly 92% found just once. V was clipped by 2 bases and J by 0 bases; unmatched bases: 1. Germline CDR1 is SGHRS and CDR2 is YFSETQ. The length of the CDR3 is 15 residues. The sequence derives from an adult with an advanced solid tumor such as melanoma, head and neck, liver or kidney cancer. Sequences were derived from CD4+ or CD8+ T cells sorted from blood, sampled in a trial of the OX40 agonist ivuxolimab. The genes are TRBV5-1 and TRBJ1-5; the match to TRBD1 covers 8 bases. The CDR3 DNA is TGCGCCAGCAGCTTAACAGGGGGTAGCAATCAGCCCCAGCATTTT. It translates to CASSLTGGSNQPQHF.